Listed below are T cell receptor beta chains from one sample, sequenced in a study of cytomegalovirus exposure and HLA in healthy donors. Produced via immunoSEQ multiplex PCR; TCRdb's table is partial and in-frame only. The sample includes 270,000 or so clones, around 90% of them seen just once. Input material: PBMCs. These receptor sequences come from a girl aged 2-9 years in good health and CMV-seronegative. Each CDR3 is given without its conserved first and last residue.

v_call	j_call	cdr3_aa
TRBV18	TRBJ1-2	ASSPRRDRGYRENYGYT
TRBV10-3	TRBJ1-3	AISVLGSGNTIY
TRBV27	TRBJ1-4	ASSSGMRATNEKLF
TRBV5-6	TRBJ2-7	ASSLRGLHEQY
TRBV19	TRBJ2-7	ASSIYGPNRYEQY
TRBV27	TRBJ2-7	ASSLDGTSGSYEQY
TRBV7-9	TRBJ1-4	ASSRLTGLANEKLF
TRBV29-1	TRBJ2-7	SVVGGVTYEQY
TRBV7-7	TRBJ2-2	ASSPKSPGELF
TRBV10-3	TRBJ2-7	AISEGTGDVSYEQY
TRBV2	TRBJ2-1	ASRDSEILSSYNEQF
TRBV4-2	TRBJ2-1	ASSQIQGASYNEQF
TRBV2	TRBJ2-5	ASRATAVYQETQY
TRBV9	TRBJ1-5	ASSPGTGANQPQH
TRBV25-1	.	ASAMNYEQY
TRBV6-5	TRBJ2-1	ASSQRGGNYNEQF
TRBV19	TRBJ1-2	ASSILIQGFYGYT
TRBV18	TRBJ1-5	ASSQGQGNQPQH
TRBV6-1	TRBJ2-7	ASSEGGDRRY
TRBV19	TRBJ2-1	ASSMGLAGGYEQF
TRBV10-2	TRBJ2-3	ASSVSVLSDTQY